The 7 T cell receptor beta chains reported below all come from one sample, sequenced in a study of T-cell reconstitution after alpha-beta-depleted transplantation in children. Unique molecular identifiers were incorporated into the prepared TCRbeta library. In TCRdb, the PCR reads were re-called with MiXCR into one record per CDR3 protein. The sample includes hundreds of thousands of distinct CDR3 sequences, roughly 15% of them seen just once. Source: PBMCs from the stem cell graft donor, taken from the stem cell graft. These TCRs come from a human donor who donated a stem cell graft to a child with acute myeloid leukemia.

CDR3 in amino acids: CATSDFGVNTGELFF. The CDR3 DNA reads as TGTGCCACCAGTGATTTCGGGGTTAACACCGGGGAGCTGTTTTTT. V usage is TRBV24-1 and J usage is TRBJ2-2; D is possibly TRBD2 (5 bases). The CDR3 has 15 amino acids. From germline, CDR1 is KGHDR and CDR2 SFDVKD. V lost 1 base to trimming and J lost 2 bases, with 7 bases between them.

The table lists this clonotype with a few counts. This rearrangement joins TRBV25-1 to TRBJ1-4; D perhaps matches TRBD1 (5 bases). With 2 bases removed from V and 5 bases from J, the gap between germline ends came to 15 bases. CDR1 and CDR2 from the germline V gene are MGHDK and SYGVNS. The CDR3 contains 16 residues. The CDR3 nucleotides are TGTGCCAGCAGTGAAGGAAGGGGAAAGGGCAATGAAAAACTGTTTTTT. Its protein is CASSEGRGKGNEKLFF.

Many counts were recorded for this clonotype. CDR3 DNA sequence: TGTGCCAGCAGTCTCACAGGGGCGAATCAGCCCCAGCATTTT. It is translated as CASSLTGANQPQHF. This chain links TRBV6-5 with TRBJ1-5; 7 bases match TRBD1. Trimming cost V 5 bases and J 4 bases; bases outside gene matches: 5. This CDR3 contains 14 residues. Germline V gives CDR1 MNHEY, CDR2 SVGAGI.

The genes are TRBV6-5 and TRBJ2-5; no reliable D call. The CDR3 extends over 13 amino acids. V lost 2 bases, J lost 3 bases, and 7 bases lay in between. Germline V gives CDR1 MNHEY, CDR2 SVGAGI. The CDR3 DNA reads as TGTGCCAGCAGTTACGTTGGCGAAGAGACCCAGTACTTC. Translated, it gives CASSYVGEETQYF.

This clonotype was counted at least ten times. The V and J genes are TRBV20-1 and TRBJ2-5; D is unresolved. Germline V gene sequence: CDR1 DFQATT, CDR2 SNEGSKA (reference sequence). The CDR3 spans 13 residues. The V end lost 0 bases, the J end lost 5 bases, and 10 bases lay between the germline ends. The CDR3 DNA reads TGCAGTGCTAGAGAAGCAGGCCGGGAGACCCAGTACTTC. Its translation is CSAREAGRETQYF.

This clonotype has at least ten counts. The chain employs TRBV29-1 and TRBJ1-2; 9 bases map to TRBD1. The CDR3 spans 13 residues. J gave up 6 bases and V 6 bases, and 8 bases lay outside the gene matches. CDR1 and CDR2 from the germline V gene are SQVTM and ANQGSEA. CDR3 residues: CSVLAGTGHGYTF. The CDR3 nucleotides read TGCAGCGTCCTCGCCGGGACAGGGCATGGCTACACCTTC.

This clonotype has just one count. This rearrangement joins TRBV7-6 to TRBJ2-3, with 8 bases lining up with TRBD2. The CDR3 totals 17 residues. Losses at the gene ends were 4 bases for V and 3 bases for J; bases not matched to a gene: 12. The germline V gene encodes CDR1 SGHVS and CDR2 FNYEAQ. The CDR3 sequence is CASSSPRGRGETDTQYF. The CDR3 region has the DNA TGTGCCAGCAGCTCTCCTCGGGGGCGGGGGGAAACAGATACGCAGTATTTT.